A selection of T cell receptor beta chains follows, all from one sample in a study of blood T cell repertoires in COVID-19. Clones were read by immunoSEQ multiplex PCR, and TCRdb kept only the in-frame ones, dropping some. The table lists 200,000 to 250,000 clones, about four fifths of them singletons. The sequencing input was PBMCs or T cells enriched from blood (not recorded which). All receptors come from a woman in her forties who had recovered from COVID-19. CDR3s include the opening cysteine and the closing phenylalanine or tryptophan. The D gene is left open where the match is weak. Some rows mark clone size as missing; the rest say once, few, many or name a class of expanded clone.

V: TRBV7-8
size: .
J: TRBJ2-7
D: .
DNA: TGTGCCAGCAGCTCGTCTTTCTACGAGCAGTACTTC
CDR3: CASSSSFYEQYF

V: TRBV7-2
size: .
J: TRBJ2-1
D: TRBD1
DNA: TGTGCCAGCAGCGGAAGGGGACAGGAATCCTACAATGAGCAGTTCTTC
CDR3: CASSGRGQESYNEQFF

V: TRBV5-1
size: once
J: TRBJ1-2
D: TRBD1
DNA: TGCGCCAGCAGCTCGGGGACAGGGAAGGTGAACTATGGCTACACCTTC
CDR3: CASSSGTGKVNYGYTF

V: TRBV6-5
size: .
J: TRBJ2-5
D: TRBD1
DNA: TGTGCCAGCAGTTACTTCCAGGGGGCGGGAGAGACCCAGTACTTC
CDR3: CASSYFQGAGETQYF

V: TRBV2
size: .
J: TRBJ2-1
D: TRBD2
DNA: TGTGCCAGCAGGGGTCGGGAGGGCCAAGACAATGAGCAGTTCTTC
CDR3: CASRGREGQDNEQFF

V: TRBV19
size: .
J: TRBJ2-7
D: TRBD2
DNA: TGTGCCAGTAGTATGGCGGGAGAGTCGTACGAGCAGTACTTC
CDR3: CASSMAGESYEQYF

V: TRBV5-1
size: .
J: TRBJ1-2
D: TRBD1
DNA: TGCGCCAGCGGCCCCGCAGACAGGGGCCCCTATGGCTACACCTTC
CDR3: CASGPADRGPYGYTF

V: TRBV11-2
size: .
J: TRBJ2-5
D: .
DNA: TGTGCCAGCAGCTTAGTTGCGTGGCGGCTAGCGAGGGAGACCCAGTACTTC
CDR3: CASSLVAWRLARETQYF

V: TRBV25-1
size: .
J: TRBJ2-7
D: TRBD2
DNA: TGTGCCAGCAGTGAATCTCTGGGAGGGCCGGGAGAGCAGTACTTC
CDR3: CASSESLGGPGEQYF

V: TRBV19
size: .
J: TRBJ2-1
D: .
DNA: TGTGCCAGTAGTAGCCCCCGGCGGTACGAGCAGTTCTTC
CDR3: CASSSPRRYEQFF

V: TRBV7-8
size: .
J: TRBJ2-7
D: .
DNA: TGTGCCAGCAGCTTAGGTAGGCGGTTATACGAGCAGTACTTC
CDR3: CASSLGRRLYEQYF

V: TRBV6-5
size: .
J: TRBJ1-6
D: .
DNA: TGTGCCAGCATCTCGGGTAGCGGGGTTGGATCACCCCTCCACTTT
CDR3: CASISGSGVGSPLHF

V: TRBV6-2/TRBV6-3
size: .
J: TRBJ1-6
D: TRBD1
DNA: TGTGCCAGCAGTTACTCCTCGTCCCGGACAGGGAGGGGATCACCCCTCCACTTT
CDR3: CASSYSSSRTGRGSPLHF

V: TRBV5-1
size: .
J: TRBJ1-4
D: TRBD1
DNA: TGCGCCAGCAGTTTTGGAGACAGGGGGAATGAAAAACTGTTTTTT
CDR3: CASSFGDRGNEKLFF

V: TRBV9
size: .
J: TRBJ2-3
D: .
DNA: TGTGCCAGCAGCGTAGCTCGGTCCACAGATACGCAGTATTTT
CDR3: CASSVARSTDTQYF

V: TRBV4-1
size: .
J: TRBJ1-4
D: .
DNA: TGCGCCAGCAGCCAAGGGGGCAGGGTTGGATTTGAAAAACTGTTTTTT
CDR3: CASSQGGRVGFEKLFF

V: TRBV5-1
size: .
J: TRBJ2-1
D: TRBD2
DNA: TGCGCCAGCAGTCCCCTAGCGGGAGGGGATGAGCAGTTCTTC
CDR3: CASSPLAGGDEQFF

V: TRBV7-9
size: .
J: TRBJ2-4
D: TRBD2
DNA: TGTGCCAGCAGCCACGGGGGGTTTGGCAAAAACATTCAGTACTTC
CDR3: CASSHGGFGKNIQYF

V: TRBV5-4
size: few
J: TRBJ1-1
D: .
DNA: TGTGCCAGCAGCCCAGGGAGGGCTGAAGCTTTCTTT
CDR3: CASSPGRAEAFF

V: TRBV29-1
size: .
J: TRBJ2-1
D: .
DNA: TGCAGCGTTCTCACGTATGGGCAGGCAGGAGGGCATTCCTACAATGAGCAGTTCTTC
CDR3: CSVLTYGQAGGHSYNEQFF

V: TRBV5-1
size: few
J: TRBJ2-1
D: .
DNA: TGCGCCAGCAGCTTGTCCGGAGGTCCCTACAATGAGCAGTTCTTC
CDR3: CASSLSGGPYNEQFF

V: TRBV11-3
size: .
J: TRBJ2-1
D: TRBD2
DNA: TGTGCCAGCAGCTCGCGGGAGTCATGGTCCGGTGATGAGCAGTTCTTC
CDR3: CASSSRESWSGDEQFF

V: TRBV7-2
size: .
J: TRBJ2-2
D: TRBD2
DNA: TGTGCCAGCAGCTTACGGGGGGGAACGAACACCGGGGAGCTGTTTTTT
CDR3: CASSLRGGTNTGELFF

V: TRBV12-3/TRBV12-4
size: .
J: TRBJ1-5
D: TRBD1
DNA: TGTGCCAGCAGACGACAGGGTGGGGGGCCCCAGCATTTT
CDR3: CASRRQGGGPQHF

V: TRBV7-9
size: .
J: TRBJ2-1
D: TRBD2
DNA: TGTGCCAGCAGCTTAAGCGGGAGCCTCAATGAGCAGTTCTTC
CDR3: CASSLSGSLNEQFF

V: TRBV2
size: .
J: TRBJ2-3
D: TRBD2
DNA: TGTGCCAGCAGTGGCCCGGGAGGGGGAGATACGCAGTATTTT
CDR3: CASSGPGGGDTQYF

V: TRBV5-4
size: few
J: TRBJ2-1
D: TRBD1
DNA: TGTGCCAGCAGCTTGATCCAAAAGGCGACAGGGGGTATTGAGCAGTTCTTC
CDR3: CASSLIQKATGGIEQFF

V: TRBV10-3
size: .
J: TRBJ2-3
D: .
DNA: TGTGCCATCAGTGAACAGTATACTAGCACAGATACGCAGTATTTT
CDR3: CAISEQYTSTDTQYF

V: TRBV11-1
size: .
J: TRBJ2-1
D: TRBD2
DNA: TGTGCCAGCACACTGGGGAGGGACTTATACAATGAGCAGTTCTTC
CDR3: CASTLGRDLYNEQFF

V: TRBV30
size: .
J: TRBJ2-3
D: TRBD2
DNA: TGTGCCTGGAGAGATAGCGGGAGCACAGATACGCAGTATTTT
CDR3: CAWRDSGSTDTQYF

V: TRBV5-6
size: .
J: TRBJ2-5
D: TRBD2
DNA: TGTGCCAGCAGCTACGGGACTAGCGGGAGACACCAAGAGACCCAGTACTTC
CDR3: CASSYGTSGRHQETQYF

V: TRBV2
size: once
J: TRBJ1-1
D: .
DNA: TGTGCCAGACAGACAGAAATGAACACTGAAGCTTTCTTT
CDR3: CARQTEMNTEAFF

V: TRBV5-5
size: .
J: TRBJ1-3
D: .
DNA: TGTGCCAGCAGCTTGGTCAGGGGACAAGCTGGAAACACCATATATTTT
CDR3: CASSLVRGQAGNTIYF

V: TRBV28
size: few
J: TRBJ2-7
D: .
DNA: TGTGCCAGCAGTTTGTCACGGGGGTTCTCCTACGAGCAGTACTTC
CDR3: CASSLSRGFSYEQYF

V: TRBV9
size: .
J: TRBJ2-3
D: TRBD2
DNA: TGTGCCAGCAGCGTAGACGGGCTAGCGGGAGTCACCGATACGCAGTATTTT
CDR3: CASSVDGLAGVTDTQYF

V: TRBV6-2/TRBV6-3
size: .
J: TRBJ2-5
D: .
DNA: TGTGCCAGCAGTTTAGAAGAGGGAGAGACCCAGTACTTC
CDR3: CASSLEEGETQYF

V: TRBV10-1
size: .
J: TRBJ2-3
D: TRBD2
DNA: TGCGCCAGCAGTCCGGGAACTAGCGGGACCCTTAGGTCCACAGATACGCAGTATTTT
CDR3: CASSPGTSGTLRSTDTQYF

V: TRBV6-5
size: .
J: TRBJ2-1
D: TRBD2
DNA: TGTGCCAGCAGTTACGTGGCGGGAGGGCCAGGTGAGCAGTTCTTC
CDR3: CASSYVAGGPGEQFF

V: TRBV7-2
size: .
J: TRBJ2-7
D: TRBD2
DNA: TGTGCCAGCAGCGTTCTTCCTACTAGCGGGCGGGGGGAGCAGTACTTC
CDR3: CASSVLPTSGRGEQYF

V: TRBV18
size: few
J: TRBJ1-1
D: TRBD1
DNA: TGTGCCAGCTCACCTGGACAGGGGCTGGACACTGAAGCTTTCTTT
CDR3: CASSPGQGLDTEAFF